A selection of T cell receptor beta chains follows, all from one sample in a study of blood T cell repertoires in COVID-19. Sequencing used immunoSEQ multiplex PCR; TCRdb keeps in-frame clones, though not all of them. This table holds approximately 230,000 clones, 75% to 95% found once. Sequenced sample: PBMCs or T cells enriched from blood (not recorded which). Receptors originate from a woman younger than 35 who had recovered from COVID-19. Both conserved end residues are part of each CDR3. The D gene is left open where the match is weak. Not every row has a clone size; where given, it reads once, few, many or a size class.

J	size	V	D	CDR3	DNA
TRBJ1-5	NA	TRBV7-8	TRBD1	CASSLHPGQGMEPQHF	TGTGCCAGCAGCTTACACCCGGGACAGGGTATGGAGCCCCAGCATTTT
TRBJ2-7	NA	TRBV28	NA	CASSLRQGTSYEQYF	TGTGCCAGCAGTTTAAGGCAGGGAACGTCCTACGAGCAGTACTTC
TRBJ1-5	NA	TRBV15	TRBD1	CATSRDRNIYSNQPQHF	TGTGCCACCAGCCGGGACAGGAATATATATAGCAATCAGCCCCAGCATTTT
TRBJ2-5	NA	TRBV11-2	NA	CASSRTGYRVTQYF	TGTGCCAGCAGCCGAACTGGCTACCGGGTGACCCAGTACTTC
TRBJ2-5	NA	TRBV5-1	TRBD1	CASSLATGGAETQYF	TGCGCCAGCAGCTTGGCGACAGGGGGCGCCGAGACCCAGTACTTC
TRBJ1-1	NA	TRBV27	NA	CASSLFSTGLEAFF	TGTGCCAGCAGTTTATTCTCCACAGGGTTAGAAGCTTTCTTT
TRBJ1-2	once	TRBV20-1	NA	CSASERREADGYTF	TGCAGTGCAAGTGAGCGGAGGGAAGCGGATGGCTACACCTTC
TRBJ2-1	NA	TRBV11-3	NA	CASSFIEVEQFF	TGTGCCAGCAGCTTTATCGAGGTAGAGCAGTTCTTC
TRBJ1-5	NA	TRBV7-9	NA	CASSLAARPQHF	TGTGCCAGCAGCTTAGCGGCCCGGCCCCAGCATTTT
TRBJ1-5	NA	TRBV21-1	NA	CASSKGSPRGKQPQHF	TGTGCCAGCAGCAAAGGTTCCCCCCGGGGTAAACAGCCCCAGCATTTT
TRBJ1-1	NA	TRBV12-3/TRBV12-4	NA	CASSLFTGTEAFF	TGTGCCAGCAGTTTATTTACAGGGACTGAAGCTTTCTTT
TRBJ2-5	NA	TRBV6-6	NA	CASSYAGETQYF	TGTGCCAGCAGTTACGCGGGCGAGACCCAGTACTTC
TRBJ2-5	NA	TRBV7-2	NA	CASSSLETQYF	TGTGCCAGCAGCTCTCTAGAGACCCAGTACTTC
TRBJ1-2	NA	TRBV29-1	NA	CSVDLAFPRGYTF	TGCAGCGTTGACCTAGCCTTCCCACGCGGCTACACCTTC
TRBJ2-5	NA	TRBV10-3	NA	CAIRKGLVETQYF	TGTGCCATTAGGAAGGGGCTAGTCGAGACCCAGTACTTC
TRBJ1-4	once	TRBV28	NA	CASSLGGGANEKLFF	TGTGCCAGCAGTTTGGGGGGAGGAGCTAATGAAAAACTGTTTTTT
TRBJ2-1	NA	TRBV19	TRBD2	CASSILTSVDEQFF	TGTGCCAGTAGTATTCTGACTAGCGTCGATGAGCAGTTCTTC
TRBJ1-4	NA	TRBV27	NA	CASRREYITGTSNEKLFF	TGTGCCAGCAGACGAGAGTATATTACCGGGACTAGTAATGAAAAACTGTTTTTT
TRBJ2-5	NA	TRBV7-9	TRBD2	CASSLAGGIEETQYF	TGTGCCAGCAGCTTAGCGGGGGGGATCGAAGAGACCCAGTACTTC
TRBJ1-1	NA	TRBV12-3/TRBV12-4	NA	CASSLYNTEAFF	TGTGCCAGCAGTTTATATAATACTGAAGCTTTCTTT